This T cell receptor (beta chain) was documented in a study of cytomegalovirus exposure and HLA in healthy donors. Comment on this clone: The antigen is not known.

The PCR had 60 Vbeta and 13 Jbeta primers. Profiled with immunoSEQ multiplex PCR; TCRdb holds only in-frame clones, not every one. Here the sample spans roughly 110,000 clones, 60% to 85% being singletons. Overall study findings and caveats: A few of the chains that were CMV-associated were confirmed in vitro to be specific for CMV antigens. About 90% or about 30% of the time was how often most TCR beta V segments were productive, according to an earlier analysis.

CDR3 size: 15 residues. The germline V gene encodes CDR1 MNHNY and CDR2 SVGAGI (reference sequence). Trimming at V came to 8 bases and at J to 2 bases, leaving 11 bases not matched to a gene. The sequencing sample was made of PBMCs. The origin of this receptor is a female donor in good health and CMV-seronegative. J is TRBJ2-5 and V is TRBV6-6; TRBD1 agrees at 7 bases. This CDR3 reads CASRPYRGRQETQYF. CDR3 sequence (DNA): TGTGCCAGCCGTCCCTACAGGGGCCGACAAGAGACCCAGTACTTC.